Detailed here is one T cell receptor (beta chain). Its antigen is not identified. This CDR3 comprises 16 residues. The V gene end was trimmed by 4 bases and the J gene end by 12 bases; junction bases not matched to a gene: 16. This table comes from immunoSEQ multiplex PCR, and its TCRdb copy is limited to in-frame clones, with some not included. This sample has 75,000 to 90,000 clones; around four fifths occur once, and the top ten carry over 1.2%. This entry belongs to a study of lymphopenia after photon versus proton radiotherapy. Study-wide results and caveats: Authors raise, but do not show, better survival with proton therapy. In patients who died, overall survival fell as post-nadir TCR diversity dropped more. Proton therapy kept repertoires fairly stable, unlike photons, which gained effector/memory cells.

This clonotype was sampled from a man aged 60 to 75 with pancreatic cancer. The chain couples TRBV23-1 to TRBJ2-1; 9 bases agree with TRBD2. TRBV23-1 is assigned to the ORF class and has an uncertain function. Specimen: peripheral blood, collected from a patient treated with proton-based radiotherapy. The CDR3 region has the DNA TGCGCCAGCAGTCCCTCTGGACTACTAGCGGGCCGGTTGCAGTTCTTC. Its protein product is CASSPSGLLAGRLQFF.